Listed below are T cell receptor beta chains from one sample, sequenced in a study of shared clonotypes between healthy human individuals. Here immunoSEQ multiplex PCR was the method, and the copy in TCRdb shows in-frame clones only, minus some. Among 450,000 or so clones listed, roughly three quarters were seen once. The specimen was PBMCs. The receptors stem from a woman aged 35 to 49 in good health. Some clones in this sample may be carry-over from other donors' samples. Both conserved end residues are part of each CDR3. Each record gives: V gene, clone size, D gene, J gene, CDR3 length, CDR3 protein, CDR3 DNA. A D gene is named only where the DNA matches it firmly. Only part of the rows carry a size: once, few, many, or a class if the clone is expanded.

V gene: TRBV11-3; clone size: .; D gene: TRBD2; J gene: TRBJ2-3; CDR3 length: 15; CDR3 protein: CASSRGLAGSDTQYF; CDR3 DNA: TGTGCCAGCAGCCGGGGACTAGCGGGATCAGATACGCAGTATTTT
V gene: TRBV9; clone size: .; D gene: TRBD2; J gene: TRBJ2-1; CDR3 length: 16; CDR3 protein: CASSAEGLAEYNEQFF; CDR3 DNA: TGTGCCAGCAGCGCCGAGGGACTAGCGGAGTACAATGAGCAGTTCTTC
V gene: TRBV19; clone size: .; D gene: .; J gene: TRBJ2-3; CDR3 length: 19; CDR3 protein: CASSISPGVGQRATDTQYF; CDR3 DNA: TGTGCCAGTAGTATTTCCCCCGGGGTTGGACAGCGCGCCACAGATACGCAGTATTTT
V gene: TRBV6-1; clone size: .; D gene: .; J gene: TRBJ2-7; CDR3 length: 15; CDR3 protein: CASSERATSSYEQYF; CDR3 DNA: TGCGCCAGCAGTGAGAGAGCGACAAGCTCCTACGAGCAGTACTTC
V gene: TRBV18; clone size: .; D gene: .; J gene: TRBJ1-3; CDR3 length: 17; CDR3 protein: CASSPVGVAGAGNTIYF; CDR3 DNA: TGTGCCAGCTCACCCGTGGGTGTCGCCGGCGCTGGAAACACCATATATTTT
V gene: TRBV27; clone size: .; D gene: .; J gene: TRBJ1-2; CDR3 length: 14; CDR3 protein: CASSLSRGTYGYTF; CDR3 DNA: TGTGCCAGCAGTTTATCGAGGGGGACCTATGGCTACACCTTC
V gene: TRBV7-9; clone size: many; D gene: .; J gene: TRBJ2-7; CDR3 length: 15; CDR3 protein: CASSPPTGNLYEQYF; CDR3 DNA: TGTGCCAGCAGCCCCCCTACAGGGAACCTCTACGAGCAGTACTTC
V gene: TRBV15; clone size: .; D gene: .; J gene: TRBJ1-5; CDR3 length: 16; CDR3 protein: CATSRVRWGTGQPQHF; CDR3 DNA: TGTGCCACCAGCAGAGTTCGCTGGGGGACGGGGCAGCCCCAGCATTTT
V gene: TRBV13; clone size: few; D gene: .; J gene: TRBJ2-3; CDR3 length: 17; CDR3 protein: CASSWHVGSGSTDTQYF; CDR3 DNA: TGTGCCAGCAGCTGGCACGTGGGGAGTGGGAGCACAGATACGCAGTATTTT
V gene: TRBV7-9; clone size: few; D gene: TRBD2; J gene: TRBJ2-2; CDR3 length: 17; CDR3 protein: CASSPGLAFTNTGELFF; CDR3 DNA: TGTGCCAGCAGCCCGGGACTAGCGTTTACGAACACCGGGGAGCTGTTTTTT
V gene: TRBV30; clone size: .; D gene: TRBD2; J gene: TRBJ2-3; CDR3 length: 16; CDR3 protein: CAWSALGGSGTDTQYF; CDR3 DNA: TGTGCCTGGAGTGCCCTCGGGGGGTCGGGCACAGATACGCAGTATTTT
V gene: TRBV15; clone size: .; D gene: TRBD1; J gene: TRBJ2-7; CDR3 length: 15; CDR3 protein: CATSRDRGPNYEQYF; CDR3 DNA: TGTGCCACCAGCAGGGACAGGGGGCCGAACTACGAGCAGTACTTC
V gene: TRBV6-1; clone size: .; D gene: TRBD2; J gene: TRBJ2-2; CDR3 length: 18; CDR3 protein: CASSGTSGRPGGPGELFF; CDR3 DNA: TGTGCCAGCAGTGGGACTAGCGGGAGGCCCGGTGGTCCCGGGGAGCTGTTTTTT
V gene: TRBV5-1; clone size: .; D gene: TRBD1; J gene: TRBJ2-7; CDR3 length: 16; CDR3 protein: CASSLAPGTGVAEQYF; CDR3 DNA: TGCGCCAGCAGCTTGGCCCCAGGGACAGGGGTTGCCGAGCAGTACTTC
V gene: TRBV7-7; clone size: .; D gene: .; J gene: TRBJ2-1; CDR3 length: 13; CDR3 protein: CASSLNSDNEQFF; CDR3 DNA: TGTGCCAGCAGCTTGAACAGCGACAATGAGCAGTTCTTC
V gene: TRBV5-1; clone size: once; D gene: TRBD2; J gene: TRBJ2-7; CDR3 length: 15; CDR3 protein: CASSLNGRAFDEQYF; CDR3 DNA: TGCGCCAGCAGCTTGAACGGGAGGGCCTTTGACGAGCAGTACTTC
V gene: TRBV28; clone size: .; D gene: .; J gene: TRBJ2-1; CDR3 length: 13; CDR3 protein: CASTQGVGNEQFF; CDR3 DNA: TGTGCCAGCACACAGGGTGTAGGTAATGAGCAGTTCTTC
V gene: TRBV5-1; clone size: once; D gene: TRBD2; J gene: TRBJ2-7; CDR3 length: 14; CDR3 protein: CASSLRAGENEQYF; CDR3 DNA: TGCGCCAGCAGCTTGAGAGCGGGAGAAAACGAGCAGTACTTC
V gene: TRBV7-3; clone size: many; D gene: .; J gene: TRBJ2-1; CDR3 length: 15; CDR3 protein: CASSIGTADYNEQFF; CDR3 DNA: TGTGCCAGCAGCATTGGGACGGCCGACTACAATGAGCAGTTCTTC
V gene: TRBV28; clone size: .; D gene: .; J gene: TRBJ1-4; CDR3 length: 13; CDR3 protein: CASGGVVGEKLFF; CDR3 DNA: TGTGCCAGCGGCGGGGTTGTTGGTGAAAAACTGTTTTTT
V gene: TRBV9; clone size: .; D gene: .; J gene: TRBJ2-5; CDR3 length: 13; CDR3 protein: CASEQGAGETQYF; CDR3 DNA: TGTGCCAGCGAACAGGGTGCGGGAGAGACCCAGTACTTC
V gene: TRBV7-2; clone size: .; D gene: .; J gene: TRBJ1-5; CDR3 length: 13; CDR3 protein: CASSLGGGMPQHF; CDR3 DNA: TGTGCCAGCAGCTTGGGAGGAGGAATGCCCCAGCATTTT
V gene: TRBV6-1; clone size: .; D gene: .; J gene: TRBJ2-5; CDR3 length: 14; CDR3 protein: CASGSSPWGDTQYF; CDR3 DNA: TGTGCCAGCGGTAGTAGCCCGTGGGGGGACACCCAGTACTTC
V gene: TRBV4-2; clone size: many; D gene: TRBD2; J gene: TRBJ2-7; CDR3 length: 15; CDR3 protein: CASSQGRGLDYEQYF; CDR3 DNA: TGTGCCAGCAGCCAAGGGCGGGGACTAGACTACGAGCAGTACTTC
V gene: TRBV19; clone size: .; D gene: .; J gene: TRBJ1-2; CDR3 length: 13; CDR3 protein: CASSIAVGYGYTF; CDR3 DNA: TGTGCCAGTAGTATAGCCGTTGGCTATGGCTACACCTTC
V gene: TRBV9; clone size: .; D gene: TRBD1; J gene: TRBJ2-3; CDR3 length: 15; CDR3 protein: CASSVDRGRTDTQYF; CDR3 DNA: TGTGCCAGCAGCGTCGACAGGGGGCGCACAGATACGCAGTATTTT
V gene: TRBV9; clone size: .; D gene: .; J gene: TRBJ1-1; CDR3 length: 13; CDR3 protein: CASSGLGGTEAFF; CDR3 DNA: TGTGCCAGCAGCGGACTTGGAGGCACTGAAGCTTTCTTT
V gene: TRBV2; clone size: .; D gene: .; J gene: TRBJ1-2; CDR3 length: 12; CDR3 protein: CASSESGAGYTF; CDR3 DNA: TGTGCCAGCAGTGAAAGCGGGGCGGGCTACACCTTC
V gene: TRBV29-1; clone size: .; D gene: .; J gene: TRBJ2-7; CDR3 length: 13; CDR3 protein: CSVAGAGVYEQYF; CDR3 DNA: TGCAGCGTTGCGGGGGCAGGGGTTTACGAGCAGTACTTC
V gene: TRBV30; clone size: .; D gene: TRBD2; J gene: TRBJ2-5; CDR3 length: 14; CDR3 protein: CAWSPGLAEETQYF; CDR3 DNA: TGTGCCTGGAGCCCGGGACTAGCGGAAGAGACCCAGTACTTC
V gene: TRBV19; clone size: .; D gene: .; J gene: TRBJ2-3; CDR3 length: 16; CDR3 protein: CASSMQGKPSTDTQYF; CDR3 DNA: TGTGCCAGTAGTATGCAGGGGAAGCCTAGCACAGATACGCAGTATTTT
V gene: TRBV29-1; clone size: many; D gene: .; J gene: TRBJ1-3; CDR3 length: 14; CDR3 protein: CSVADSASGNTIYF; CDR3 DNA: TGCAGCGTGGCAGACAGCGCCTCTGGAAACACCATATATTTT
V gene: TRBV18; clone size: once; D gene: .; J gene: TRBJ1-2; CDR3 length: 14; CDR3 protein: CASSDSISNYGYTF; CDR3 DNA: TGTGCCAGCTCCGACAGTATCTCTAACTATGGCTACACCTTC
V gene: TRBV9; clone size: .; D gene: TRBD2; J gene: TRBJ2-2; CDR3 length: 15; CDR3 protein: CASSLAGQNTGELFF; CDR3 DNA: TGTGCCAGCAGTTTAGCGGGCCAGAACACCGGGGAGCTGTTTTTT
V gene: TRBV6-1; clone size: .; D gene: TRBD1; J gene: TRBJ1-5; CDR3 length: 15; CDR3 protein: CASTPGTDSNQPQHF; CDR3 DNA: TGTGCCAGCACACCCGGGACAGATAGCAATCAGCCCCAGCATTTT
V gene: TRBV29-1; clone size: .; D gene: .; J gene: TRBJ2-1; CDR3 length: 13; CDR3 protein: CSVRRRLENEQFF; CDR3 DNA: TGCAGCGTTCGCCGAAGACTAGAGAATGAGCAGTTCTTC
V gene: TRBV19; clone size: .; D gene: TRBD2; J gene: TRBJ2-5; CDR3 length: 15; CDR3 protein: CASSIPLGGQETQYF; CDR3 DNA: TGTGCCAGTAGTATCCCCCTGGGGGGGCAAGAGACCCAGTACTTC
V gene: TRBV2; clone size: .; D gene: .; J gene: TRBJ2-2; CDR3 length: 13; CDR3 protein: CASSDMGSGELFF; CDR3 DNA: TGTGCCAGCAGTGATATGGGGTCCGGGGAGCTGTTTTTT
V gene: TRBV5-4; clone size: few; D gene: .; J gene: TRBJ1-2; CDR3 length: 15; CDR3 protein: CASSSGLREAPGYTF; CDR3 DNA: TGTGCCAGCAGCTCGGGACTGAGGGAGGCCCCAGGCTACACCTTC
V gene: TRBV10-3; clone size: .; D gene: .; J gene: TRBJ2-7; CDR3 length: 14; CDR3 protein: CAISGVTSVGEQYF; CDR3 DNA: TGTGCCATCAGTGGGGTGACCTCGGTGGGAGAGCAGTACTTC
V gene: TRBV5-4; clone size: many; D gene: TRBD2; J gene: TRBJ2-7; CDR3 length: 14; CDR3 protein: CASSWPGLSPEQYF; CDR3 DNA: TGTGCCAGCAGCTGGCCGGGACTATCTCCCGAGCAGTACTTC
V gene: TRBV27; clone size: .; D gene: TRBD1; J gene: TRBJ1-1; CDR3 length: 14; CDR3 protein: CASRQGPMNTEAFF; CDR3 DNA: TGTGCCAGTCGACAGGGCCCCATGAACACTGAAGCTTTCTTT
V gene: TRBV5-1; clone size: few; D gene: TRBD1; J gene: TRBJ1-3; CDR3 length: 14; CDR3 protein: CASSQYGTGDTIYF; CDR3 DNA: TGCGCCAGCAGCCAATACGGGACAGGGGATACCATATATTTT
V gene: TRBV28; clone size: .; D gene: TRBD1; J gene: TRBJ1-3; CDR3 length: 15; CDR3 protein: CASSRDRATGNTIYF; CDR3 DNA: TGTGCCAGCAGTAGGGACAGGGCGACTGGAAACACCATATATTTT
V gene: TRBV5-1; clone size: .; D gene: TRBD1; J gene: TRBJ1-3; CDR3 length: 15; CDR3 protein: CASSVVTGAGNTIYF; CDR3 DNA: TGCGCCAGCAGCGTAGTGACAGGGGCTGGAAACACCATATATTTT
V gene: TRBV18; clone size: .; D gene: .; J gene: TRBJ2-2; CDR3 length: 14; CDR3 protein: CASSRDGNTGELFF; CDR3 DNA: TGTGCCAGCTCCCGTGACGGGAACACCGGGGAGCTGTTTTTT
V gene: TRBV27; clone size: .; D gene: .; J gene: TRBJ2-2; CDR3 length: 15; CDR3 protein: CASSPSGVPTGELFF; CDR3 DNA: TGTGCCAGCAGTCCGTCCGGTGTTCCCACCGGGGAGCTGTTTTTT
V gene: TRBV7-9; clone size: .; D gene: TRBD2; J gene: TRBJ2-7; CDR3 length: 17; CDR3 protein: CASSQGAGSGVRYEQYF; CDR3 DNA: TGCGCCAGCAGCCAAGGAGCGGGCAGCGGGGTCCGCTACGAGCAGTACTTC
V gene: TRBV29-1; clone size: .; D gene: .; J gene: TRBJ2-2; CDR3 length: 11; CDR3 protein: CSVVGSGELFF; CDR3 DNA: TGCAGCGTTGTAGGGTCCGGGGAGCTGTTTTTT
V gene: TRBV10-3; clone size: .; D gene: .; J gene: TRBJ2-2; CDR3 length: 12; CDR3 protein: CAIAPNTGELFF; CDR3 DNA: TGTGCCATAGCGCCGAACACCGGGGAGCTGTTTTTT
V gene: TRBV5-1; clone size: .; D gene: .; J gene: TRBJ1-4; CDR3 length: 16; CDR3 protein: CASRRRTEATNEKLFF; CDR3 DNA: TGCGCCAGCAGACGCAGGACGGAAGCAACTAATGAAAAACTGTTTTTT
V gene: TRBV7-9; clone size: few; D gene: TRBD1; J gene: TRBJ1-4; CDR3 length: 15; CDR3 protein: CASSAYRGFDEKLFF; CDR3 DNA: TGTGCCAGCAGCGCCTACAGGGGTTTTGATGAAAAACTGTTTTTT
V gene: TRBV5-6; clone size: .; D gene: .; J gene: TRBJ1-2; CDR3 length: 14; CDR3 protein: CASTHPGQDYGYTF; CDR3 DNA: TGTGCCAGCACCCATCCGGGACAAGACTATGGCTACACCTTC
V gene: TRBV11-2; clone size: .; D gene: .; J gene: TRBJ2-1; CDR3 length: 14; CDR3 protein: CASSLGGNYNEQFF; CDR3 DNA: TGTGCCAGCAGCTTGGGCGGGAACTACAATGAGCAGTTCTTC
V gene: TRBV4-3; clone size: .; D gene: TRBD2; J gene: TRBJ2-1; CDR3 length: 16; CDR3 protein: CASSHLAGDPYNEQFF; CDR3 DNA: TGCGCCAGCAGCCATCTAGCGGGAGATCCCTACAATGAGCAGTTCTTC
V gene: TRBV7-2; clone size: .; D gene: .; J gene: TRBJ1-5; CDR3 length: 15; CDR3 protein: CASRPRSGGNQPQHF; CDR3 DNA: TGTGCCAGCCGACCTAGATCAGGGGGCAATCAGCCCCAGCATTTT
V gene: TRBV29-1; clone size: .; D gene: .; J gene: TRBJ1-5; CDR3 length: 15; CDR3 protein: CSVRLASYSNQPQHF; CDR3 DNA: TGCAGCGTCCGGCTGGCATCGTATAGCAATCAGCCCCAGCATTTT
V gene: TRBV2; clone size: .; D gene: .; J gene: TRBJ2-2; CDR3 length: 15; CDR3 protein: CASRDSHANTGELFF; CDR3 DNA: TGTGCCAGCAGGGACAGCCACGCGAACACCGGGGAGCTGTTTTTT
V gene: TRBV28; clone size: many; D gene: .; J gene: TRBJ2-1; CDR3 length: 13; CDR3 protein: CASTGFAVSEQFF; CDR3 DNA: TGTGCCAGCACAGGGTTCGCAGTGAGTGAGCAGTTCTTC
V gene: TRBV25-1; clone size: .; D gene: TRBD1; J gene: TRBJ1-5; CDR3 length: 18; CDR3 protein: CASSEGTGARLWNQPQHF; CDR3 DNA: TGTGCCAGCAGTGAAGGGACAGGGGCTCGTTTATGGAATCAGCCCCAGCATTTT